These T cell receptor beta chains were read from a single sample in a study of PD-L1 blockade in urothelial cancer. Generated by immunoSEQ multiplex PCR, the TCRdb table keeps only in-frame clones and is missing some. This repertoire shows around 110,000 clones, 91% found once; its top ten account for around 4%. Sequenced material: PBMCs, taken around atezolizumab (anti-PD-L1) treatment. The receptors come from a man in his fifties or sixties with urothelial cancer. The CDR3 runs from the conserved cysteine through the conserved F or W.

j_gene,v_gene,CDR3aa
TRBJ2-1,TRBV4-1,CASSRGDRGYNEQFF
TRBJ2-7,TRBV11-2,CASSSLRTSGRPPHEQYF
TRBJ1-2,TRBV18,CASSPQGAPVRGRGYTF
TRBJ1-3,TRBV11-2,CASSLGGSGNTIYF
TRBJ2-3,TRBV7-6,CASSQSTDTQYF
TRBJ1-2,TRBV4-1,CASSQAEGSVGYTF
TRBJ2-3,TRBV7-2,CASSARLGTDTQYF
TRBJ2-1,TRBV27,CASSLLPKQLAGADMFF
TRBJ2-7,TRBV11-2,CASSLGTSGNYEQYF
TRBJ2-7,TRBV5-4,CASSPYRGTYEQYF
TRBJ2-3,TRBV19,CASSIRGQGGGTDTQYF
TRBJ2-5,TRBV6-6,CASSKGGGGAETQYF
TRBJ1-2,TRBV30,CAWREQGQRGGYTF
TRBJ2-5,TRBV11-2,CASSLQGVETQYF
TRBJ1-1,TRBV7-3,CASSSSTGTGGTEAFF
TRBJ2-3,TRBV7-2,CASSLVAGDTQYF
TRBJ2-7,TRBV11-2,CASSQSGSIGYEQYF
TRBJ2-2,TRBV15,CATSRAVAGVAGELFF
TRBJ1-1,TRBV4-1,CASSPIERRLNTEAFF
TRBJ2-7,TRBV2,CASSSQVRGGTSEQYF
TRBJ1-2,TRBV18,CASSPDRVYGYTF
TRBJ2-1,TRBV6-6,CASSGGHNEQFF
TRBJ2-7,TRBV7-2,CASSLRREAYEQYF
TRBJ1-6,TRBV9,CASSAQTGDSPLHF
TRBJ2-1,TRBV4-2,CASSQSRRVGEQFF
TRBJ2-1,TRBV10-1,CASSRGISYNEQFF
TRBJ2-7,TRBV11-1,CASSSYGQNYEQYF
TRBJ2-5,TRBV4-2,CASSQGPGGALTQYF
TRBJ1-2,TRBV7-9,CASSFQQEYGYTF
TRBJ2-3,TRBV2,CASSYRQGTDTQYF
TRBJ1-2,TRBV5-1,CASSLAVEGTNYGYTF
TRBJ2-3,TRBV7-2,CASSATRGLADTQYF
TRBJ2-7,TRBV9,CASSVTGGGLNEQYF
TRBJ1-1,TRBV28,CASSLGQMNTEAFF
TRBJ2-1,TRBV30,CAWSVQGGRDLVF
TRBJ1-2,TRBV30,CARGEGTYGYTF
TRBJ2-1,TRBV9,CASSVVGSGGGYNEQFF
TRBJ2-6,TRBV14,CASSQDPTGGSSGANVLTF
TRBJ2-7,TRBV6-5,CASSLGTGGGYEQYF
TRBJ1-3,TRBV7-8,CASSSADTIYF
TRBJ2-3,TRBV7-6,CASSNPTSGGRTDTQYF
TRBJ2-7,TRBV5-1,CASSLAGTGMGEQYF
TRBJ2-3,TRBV19,CASSQGLAGGVLPDTQYF
TRBJ2-5,TRBV5-4,CASSSRTSDTQYF
TRBJ1-1,TRBV7-9,CASSDIMNTEAFF
TRBJ2-2,TRBV19,CASSTFTGELFF
TRBJ1-6,TRBV19,CASSPRPRQKNNSPLHF
TRBJ1-1,TRBV6-1,CASTLYGTDKTEAFF
TRBJ2-5,TRBV27,CASSLTGLAVETQYF
TRBJ1-5,TRBV6-1,CASSEVPGNSNQPQHF
TRBJ1-2,TRBV6-5,CASRATGTTYGYTF
TRBJ2-7,TRBV6-5,CASKRASGRDYEQYF
TRBJ1-1,TRBV27,CASSLGLNTEAFF
TRBJ2-7,TRBV5-5,CASSFGLAGAYSYEQYF
TRBJ2-2,TRBV7-2,CASSARAGPGELFF
TRBJ2-3,TRBV19,CASSTRGNTDTQYF
TRBJ1-3,TRBV7-6,CASSYRDTGNTIYF
TRBJ1-4,TRBV5-5,CASSLEGVPWEKLFF
TRBJ2-7,TRBV7-2,CASSLTGGAGEQYF
TRBJ1-3,TRBV11-2,CASSLAELRIGNTIYF